A single sample gave rise to the 26 T cell receptor beta chains below, sequenced in a study of blood T cell repertoires in COVID-19. Produced via immunoSEQ multiplex PCR; TCRdb's table is partial and in-frame only. Of approximately 350,000 clones in the sample, around 87% were seen once. The source material was peripheral blood. These TCRs come from a woman between 45 and 60 years old with COVID-19, enrolled during active disease.

This clone was found once. The V gene is TRBV27, the J gene TRBJ2-1; 7 bases line up with TRBD2. This CDR3 comprises 17 residues. Unmatched junction bases numbered 16, after V lost 4 bases and J lost 7 bases. Germline CDR1 MNHEY, CDR2 SMNVEV (reference sequence). CDR3 protein: CASSSNFQRDPKNEQFF. CDR3 sequence (DNA): TGTGCCAGCAGTTCCAATTTTCAGCGGGACCCAAAAAATGAGCAGTTCTTC.

The genes are TRBV5-1 and TRBJ1-2; 7 nucleotides agree with TRBD1. With V trimmed by 4 bases and J by 3 bases, 9 bases remained unmatched. Germline-derived CDR1 and CDR2 are SGHRS and YFSETQ. CDR3 length equals 15 residues. In DNA form, the CDR3 reads TGCGCCAGCAGCACAGCACAGGGGCGAGACTATGGCTACACCTTC. Its translation: CASSTAQGRDYGYTF.

CDR3 bases: TGTGCCAGTAGAGGGACTCGTGGTGGGGTCTTTTCACCCCTCCACTTT. This gives the protein CASRGTRGGVFSPLHF. The chain is built from TRBV19 and TRBJ1-6; maybe TRBD1 (5 bases). Trimming removed 6 bases at V and 9 bases at J, with 21 bases between. Per germline, CDR1 LNHDA and CDR2 SQIVND (reference sequence). CDR3 length equals 16 residues.

V and J are TRBV19 and TRBJ2-7; 7 bases fit TRBD1. The germline V gene has CDR1 LNHDA and CDR2 SQIVND (reference sequence). The V segment lost 3 bases and the J segment 1 base; nucleotides outside the gene matches: 9. This CDR3 region has 16 residues. In DNA, the CDR3 is TGTGCCAGTAGTATTTCTGGGACAGCTTTTTCCTACGAGCAGTACTTC. This sequence encodes CASSISGTAFSYEQYF.

The chain is built from TRBV29-1 and TRBJ1-4; D is undetermined. V gave up 6 bases and J gave up 5 bases, with 10 bases separating them. Germline V CDR1 and CDR2: SQVTM, ANQGSEA. CDR3 length: 12 amino acids. The CDR3 spells CSVDAGNEKLFF. The CDR3 nucleotides are TGCAGCGTGGACGCGGGGAATGAAAAACTGTTTTTT.

V and J are TRBV7-3 and TRBJ1-1; D is unclear. The CDR3 totals 13 residues. With 11 bases removed from V and 3 bases from J, the gap between germline ends came to 16 bases. Germline loops: CDR1 SGHTA, CDR2 FQGTGA. The CDR3 loop reads CALNGVQDTEAFF. As DNA, the CDR3 is TGTGCCCTAAACGGGGTTCAGGACACTGAAGCTTTCTTT. Based on the CDR3 plus reference TRBV7-3 and TRBJ1-1, the full variable domain is GAGVSQTPSNKVTEKGKYVELRCDPISGHTALYWYRQSLGQGPEFLIYFQGTGAADDSGLPNDRFFAVRPEGSVSTLKIQRTERGDSAVYLCALNGVQDTEAFFGQGTRLTVV.

This clone was observed a single time. The rearrangement joins TRBV10-3 to TRBJ2-1, with TRBD1 as a possible D gene (6 bases). CDR3 size: 15 residues. In germline, CDR1 is ENHRY, CDR2 SYGVKD. Trimming removed 3 bases from V and 0 bases from J, with 9 bases in between. CDR3 DNA: TGTGCCATCAGTGACACAGGGATCTCCTACAATGAGCAGTTCTTC. Translated: CAISDTGISYNEQFF.

This chain joins TRBV29-1 and TRBJ1-2; no definite D call. CDR3 length: 14 amino acids. Trimming shortened V by 0 bases and J by 4 bases, and 12 bases separated the two germline ends. From germline, CDR1 is SQVTM and CDR2 ANQGSEA. CDR3 in DNA: TGCAGCGTTGAAGATCTCGGAGGTGGCTATGGCTACACCTTC. This sequence encodes CSVEDLGGGYGYTF.

J is TRBJ1-1 and V is TRBV5-5, with unresolved D. Germline CDR1 is SGHKS and CDR2 is YYEKEE (reference sequence). There are 14 residues in the CDR3. V lost 2 bases, J lost 0 bases, and 8 bases lay in between. The DNA of the CDR3 is TGTGCCAGCAGCTTTGTGTCCGTGAACACTGAAGCTTTCTTT. Protein: CASSFVSVNTEAFF.

The rearrangement joins TRBV3-1 (or the pseudogene TRBV3-2) to TRBJ2-1, with 7 bases lining up with TRBD1. This CDR3 has 14 amino acids. V shed 5 bases and J 7 bases; nucleotides not matched to a gene: 8. CDR1 and CDR2 (germline): LGHDT, YNNKEL (reference sequence). CDR3: CASSVLNRGNEQFF. In nucleotides, the CDR3 is TGTGCCAGCAGCGTCTTAAACAGGGGTAATGAGCAGTTCTTC.

The rearrangement uses TRBV3-1 (or the pseudogene TRBV3-2) and TRBJ1-4; D is unclear. The CDR3 contains 16 residues. The V and J ends lost 1 base and 7 bases respectively, with 16 bases between them. Germline V gene sequence: CDR1 LGHDT, CDR2 YNNKEL (reference sequence). CDR3 residues: CASSQGWGDYREKLFF. The CDR3 nucleotides are TGTGCCAGCAGCCAAGGCTGGGGAGACTATCGTGAAAAACTGTTTTTT.

This sequence joins TRBV19 and TRBJ1-5; tentatively, D is TRBD1 (6 bases). The CDR3 loop spans 16 amino acids. The V end was cut by 5 bases, the J end by 0 bases, with 14 bases between. The V gene's germline CDR1 is LNHDA and CDR2 SQIVND (reference sequence). CDR3 amino acids: CASSLRGQASNQPQHF. As DNA, the CDR3 is TGTGCCAGTAGTCTACGGGGACAAGCTAGCAATCAGCCCCAGCATTTT.

The CDR3 here is CSASHLQGSYGYTF. CDR3 DNA: TGCAGTGCTAGTCACTTACAGGGCTCCTATGGCTACACCTTC. This chain joins TRBV20-1 and TRBJ1-2; TRBD1 might be the D (6 bases). Germline CDR1 reads DFQATT; CDR2 reads SNEGSKA (reference sequence). Trimming pared 3 bases from V and 4 bases from J, leaving 15 bases between. This CDR3 region has 14 residues.

V usage is TRBV4-3 and J usage is TRBJ1-6; a possible D gene is TRBD1 (6 bases). V lost 0 bases, J lost 5 bases, and 8 bases lay in between. In germline, CDR1 is LGHNA, CDR2 YSLEER. The CDR3 length is 15 residues. The CDR3 here is CASSQEGANNSPLHF. The CDR3 DNA reads TGCGCCAGCAGCCAAGAGGGGGCGAATAATTCACCCCTCCACTTT.

The chain uses TRBV4-2 and TRBJ2-6; D call uncertain. With 1 base removed from V and 4 bases from J, the gap between germline ends came to 8 bases. This CDR3 contains 15 residues. Germline CDR1 LGHNA, CDR2 YNFKEQ. CDR3: CASSQVLSGANVLTF. The CDR3 DNA reads TGTGCCAGCAGCCAAGTTTTATCCGGGGCCAACGTCCTGACTTTC.

This clone was seen more than once but under ten times. The CDR3 is CATSRGLDSQATNEKLFF. The CDR3 DNA follows: TGTGCCACCAGCAGAGGGCTGGACTCCCAGGCAACTAATGAAAAACTGTTTTTT. The J gene is TRBJ1-4, the V gene TRBV15; unclear D gene. The germline V and J ends were trimmed by 1 base and 0 bases, with 15 bases remaining between them. Germline CDR1 is LNHNV and CDR2 is YYDKDF (reference sequence). This CDR3 spans 18 amino acids.

J is TRBJ1-5 and V is TRBV19; TRBD1 is a possible D gene (6 bases). Germline V gene data show CDR1 as LNHDA and CDR2 as SQIVND (reference sequence). CDR3 length: 17 residues. Trimming cost V 5 bases and J 5 bases, with 22 bases left between them. CDR3 residues: CASSAALVWDTHQPQHF. CDR3 nucleotides: TGTGCCAGTAGTGCAGCTTTAGTATGGGACACCCATCAGCCCCAGCATTTT.

This rearrangement joins TRBV7-6 to TRBJ2-3; perhaps TRBD1 as D (6 bases). Between the trimmed V and J ends, which lost 3 bases and 3 bases, there was a span of 22 bases. CDR3 length: 18 amino acids. CDR1 is SGHVS and CDR2 is FNYEAQ in the germline V gene. The CDR3 region is CASSFTPILTGMTDTQYF. In DNA form, the CDR3 reads TGTGCCAGCAGCTTCACCCCCATCCTTACAGGGATGACAGATACGCAGTATTTT.

This chain joins TRBV5-1 and TRBJ2-1; 12 bases align to TRBD2. The CDR3 loop spans 15 amino acids. After removal of 0 bases from V and 8 bases from J, the junction contained 3 bases not matched to a gene. The germline V gene has CDR1 SGHRS and CDR2 YFSETQ. The CDR3 protein is CASSLGLAGVYEQFF. The CDR3 DNA reads as TGCGCCAGCAGCTTGGGACTAGCGGGAGTCTATGAGCAGTTCTTC.

This CDR3 is CASSVEPGDNSPLHF. Here the CDR3 DNA reads TGTGCCAGCAGCGTCGAACCGGGAGATAATTCACCCCTCCACTTT. V usage is TRBV9 and J usage is TRBJ1-6; D is undetermined. Germline V gene sequence: CDR1 SGDLS, CDR2 YYNGEE. V dropped 2 bases and J dropped 5 bases, with 11 bases sitting between them. The CDR3 consists of 15 residues.

The genes are TRBV7-8 and TRBJ1-6, with D tentatively TRBD1 (5 bases). V was clipped by 5 bases and J by 9 bases, with 8 bases between them. This CDR3 has 12 amino acids. Germline assignment: CDR1 SGHVS and CDR2 FQNEAQ. The CDR3 region has the DNA TGTGCCAGCAGCCGTCAGGGTTCACCCCTCCACTTT. Its protein product is CASSRQGSPLHF.

This chain joins TRBV18 and TRBJ2-1; TRBD1 agrees at 9 bases. CDR1 KGHSH and CDR2 LQKENI come from the germline V gene. This CDR3 spans 14 amino acids. V lost 3 bases to trimming and J lost 7 bases; unmatched junction nucleotides: 4. The CDR3 here is CASSPGTGRNEQFF. The CDR3 bases are TGTGCCAGCTCACCCGGGACAGGGAGGAATGAGCAGTTCTTC.

This clone was counted between two and nine times. The rearrangement links TRBV5-1 to TRBJ2-2, with D unresolved. CDR1 and CDR2 (germline): SGHRS, YFSETQ. There are 14 residues in the CDR3. V lost 1 base and J 5 bases, leaving 9 bases between the germline ends. CDR3 residues: CASSLTSRTGELFF. The DNA for the CDR3 is TGCGCCAGCAGCTTGACTTCGAGGACCGGGGAGCTGTTTTTT.

The chain employs TRBV19 and TRBJ2-7, with 12 bases matching TRBD2. The CDR3 loop spans 15 amino acids. With 5 bases clipped from V and 3 bases from J, the junction kept 5 bases outside the gene matches. Germline values: CDR1 LNHDA, CDR2 SQIVND (reference sequence). The CDR3 protein is CASSPRTSGIYEQYF. The CDR3 region has the DNA TGTGCCAGTAGTCCCCGGACTAGCGGGATCTACGAGCAGTACTTC. The complete variable domain, with remaining parts taken from reference TRBV19 and TRBJ2-7, reads DGGITQSPKYLFRKEGQNVTLSCEQNLNHDAMYWYRQDPGQGLRLIYYSQIVNDFQKGDIAEGYSVSREKKESFPLTVTSAQKNPTAFYLCASSPRTSGIYEQYFGPGTRLTVT.

V gene TRBV7-2 combines with J gene TRBJ1-2, with 9 bases matching TRBD1. Trimming removed 1 base from V and 5 bases from J; junction bases left unmatched: 5. The CDR3 runs to 15 residues. The germline V gene has CDR1 SGHTA and CDR2 FQGNSA. Here the CDR3 DNA reads TGTGCCAGCAGCTTAGGGGGGACAGGGTATTATGGCTACACCTTC. Translation gives CASSLGGTGYYGYTF.

V is TRBV28 and J is TRBJ1-5; D might be TRBD1 (6 bases). This CDR3 is 12 amino acids long. V shed 6 bases and J shed 9 bases, with 12 bases lying between them. Looked up from germline, CDR1 is MDHEN and CDR2 is SYDVKM. CDR3 in amino acids: CASRSGVGPQHF. CDR3 nucleotides: TGTGCCAGCAGGTCAGGGGTCGGGCCCCAGCATTTT.